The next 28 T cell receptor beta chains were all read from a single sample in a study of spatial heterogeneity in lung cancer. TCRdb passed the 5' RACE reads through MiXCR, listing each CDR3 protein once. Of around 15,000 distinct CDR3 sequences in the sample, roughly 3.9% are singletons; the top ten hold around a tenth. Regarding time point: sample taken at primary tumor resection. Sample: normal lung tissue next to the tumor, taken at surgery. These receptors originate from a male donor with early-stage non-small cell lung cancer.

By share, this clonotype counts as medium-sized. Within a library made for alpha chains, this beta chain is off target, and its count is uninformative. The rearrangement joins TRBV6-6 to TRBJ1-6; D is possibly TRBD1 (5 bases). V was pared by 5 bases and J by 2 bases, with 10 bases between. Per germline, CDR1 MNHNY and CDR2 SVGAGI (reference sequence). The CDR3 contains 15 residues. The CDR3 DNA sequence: TGTGCCAGCAGTCACCAGACAGCCTATAATTCACCCCTCCACTTT. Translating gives CASSHQTAYNSPLHF.

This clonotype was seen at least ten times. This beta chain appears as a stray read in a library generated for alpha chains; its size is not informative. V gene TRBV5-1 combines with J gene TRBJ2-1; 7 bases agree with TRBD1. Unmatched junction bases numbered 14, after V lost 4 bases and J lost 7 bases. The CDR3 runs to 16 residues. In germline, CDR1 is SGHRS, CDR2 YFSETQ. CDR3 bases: TGCGCCAGCAGCCCATGGAGGTCCCAGGGGGAGAATGAGCAGTTCTTC. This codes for CASSPWRSQGENEQFF.

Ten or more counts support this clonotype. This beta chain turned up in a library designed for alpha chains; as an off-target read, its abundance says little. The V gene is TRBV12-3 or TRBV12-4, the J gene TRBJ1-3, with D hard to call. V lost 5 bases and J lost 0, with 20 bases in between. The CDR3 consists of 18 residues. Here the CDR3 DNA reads TGTGCCAGCAGTCTGATGCTGTTCTTGTCAGACTCTGGAAACACCATATATTTT. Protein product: CASSLMLFLSDSGNTIYF.

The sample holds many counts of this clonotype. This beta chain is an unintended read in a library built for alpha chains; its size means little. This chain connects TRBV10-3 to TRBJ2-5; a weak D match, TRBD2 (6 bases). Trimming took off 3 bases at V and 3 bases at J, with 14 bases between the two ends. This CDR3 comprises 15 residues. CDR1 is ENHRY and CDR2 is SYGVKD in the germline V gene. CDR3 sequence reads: CAISDFGGEEETQYF. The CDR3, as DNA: TGTGCCATCAGTGATTTCGGCGGGGAGGAAGAGACCCAGTACTTC.

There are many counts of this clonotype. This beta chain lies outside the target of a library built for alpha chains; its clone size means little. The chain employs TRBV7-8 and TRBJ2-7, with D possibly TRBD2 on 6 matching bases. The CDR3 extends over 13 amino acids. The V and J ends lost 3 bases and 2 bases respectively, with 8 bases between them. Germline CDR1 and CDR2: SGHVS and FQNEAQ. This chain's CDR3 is CASSLSGAYEQYF. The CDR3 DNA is TGTGCCAGCAGCTTGTCGGGAGCCTACGAGCAGTACTTC.

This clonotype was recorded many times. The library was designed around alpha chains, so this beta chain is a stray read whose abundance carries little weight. This chain's CDR3 is CASSRTSRITGELFF. CDR3 nucleotide sequence: TGTGCCAGCAGCAGGACTAGCCGTATCACCGGGGAGCTGTTTTTT. The chain employs TRBV12-3 or TRBV12-4 and TRBJ2-2; 8 bases agree with TRBD2. The CDR3 contains 15 residues. The ends lost 6 bases at V and 4 bases at J; junction bases unmatched: 7.

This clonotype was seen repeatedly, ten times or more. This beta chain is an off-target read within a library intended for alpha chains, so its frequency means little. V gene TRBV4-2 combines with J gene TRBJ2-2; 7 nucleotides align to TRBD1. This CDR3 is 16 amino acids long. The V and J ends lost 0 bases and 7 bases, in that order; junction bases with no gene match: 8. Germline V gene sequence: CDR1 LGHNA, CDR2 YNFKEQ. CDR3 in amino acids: CASSQELVQGVGELFF. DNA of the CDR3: TGTGCCAGCAGCCAAGAGCTAGTTCAGGGGGTCGGGGAGCTGTTTTTT.

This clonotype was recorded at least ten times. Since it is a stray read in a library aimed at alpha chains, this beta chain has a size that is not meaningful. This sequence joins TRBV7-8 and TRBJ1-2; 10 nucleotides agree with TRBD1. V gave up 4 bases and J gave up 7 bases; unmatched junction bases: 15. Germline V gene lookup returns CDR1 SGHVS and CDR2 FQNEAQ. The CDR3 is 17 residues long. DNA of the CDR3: TGTGCCAGCAGCTCCCGATGGACAGGGGGGGAGATGACTGGCTACACCTTC. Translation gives CASSSRWTGGEMTGYTF.

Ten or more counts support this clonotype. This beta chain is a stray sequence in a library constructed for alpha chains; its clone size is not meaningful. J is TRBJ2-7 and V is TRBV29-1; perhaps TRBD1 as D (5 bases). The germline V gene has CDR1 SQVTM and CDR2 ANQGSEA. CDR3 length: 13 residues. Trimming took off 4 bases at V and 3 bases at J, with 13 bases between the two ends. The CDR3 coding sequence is TGCAGCGTTGCAGGCAGGGAAGTCTACGAGCAGTACTTC. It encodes CSVAGREVYEQYF.

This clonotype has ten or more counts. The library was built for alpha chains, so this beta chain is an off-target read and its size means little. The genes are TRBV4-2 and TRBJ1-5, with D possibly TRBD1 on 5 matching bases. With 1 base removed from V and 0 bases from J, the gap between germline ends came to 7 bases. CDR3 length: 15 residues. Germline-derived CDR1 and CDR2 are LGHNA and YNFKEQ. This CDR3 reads CASSQGDFSNQPQHF. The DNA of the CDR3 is TGTGCCAGCAGCCAAGGGGACTTTAGCAATCAGCCCCAGCATTTT.

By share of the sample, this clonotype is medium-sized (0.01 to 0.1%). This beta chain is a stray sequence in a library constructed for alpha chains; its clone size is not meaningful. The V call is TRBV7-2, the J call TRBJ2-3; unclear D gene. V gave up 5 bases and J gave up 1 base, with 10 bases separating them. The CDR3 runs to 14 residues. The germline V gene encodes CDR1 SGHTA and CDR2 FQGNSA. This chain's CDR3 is CASSPPPGTDTQYF. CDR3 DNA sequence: TGTGCCAGCAGCCCCCCCCCTGGCACAGATACGCAGTATTTT. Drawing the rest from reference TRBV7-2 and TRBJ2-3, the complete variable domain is GAGVSQSPSNKVTEKGKDVELRCDPISGHTALYWYRQSLGQGLEFLIYFQGNSAPDKSGLPSDRFSAERTGGSVSTLTIQRTQQEDSAVYLCASSPPPGTDTQYFGPGTRLTVL.

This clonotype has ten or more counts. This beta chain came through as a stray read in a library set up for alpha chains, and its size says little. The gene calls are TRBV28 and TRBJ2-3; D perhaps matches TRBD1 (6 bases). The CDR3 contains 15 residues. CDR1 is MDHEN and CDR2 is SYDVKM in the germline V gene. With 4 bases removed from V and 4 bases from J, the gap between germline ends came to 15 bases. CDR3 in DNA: TGTGCCAGCAGTTGGGACACCTCACCTTCAGATACGCAGTATTTT. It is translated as CASSWDTSPSDTQYF.

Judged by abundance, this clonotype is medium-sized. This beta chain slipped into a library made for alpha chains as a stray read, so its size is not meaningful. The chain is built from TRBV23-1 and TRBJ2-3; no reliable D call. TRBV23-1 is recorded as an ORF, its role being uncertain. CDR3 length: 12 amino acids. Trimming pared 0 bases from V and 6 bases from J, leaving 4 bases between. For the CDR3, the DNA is TGCGCCAGCAGTCAATCAGGGGATACGCAGTATTTT. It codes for CASSQSGDTQYF.

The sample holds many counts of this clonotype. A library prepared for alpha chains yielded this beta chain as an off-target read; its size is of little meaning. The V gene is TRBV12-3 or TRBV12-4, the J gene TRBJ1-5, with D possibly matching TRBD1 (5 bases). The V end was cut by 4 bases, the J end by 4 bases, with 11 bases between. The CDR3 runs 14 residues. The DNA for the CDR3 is TGTGCCAGCAGTTATGACAGAGTAAATCAGCCCCAGCATTTT. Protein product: CASSYDRVNQPQHF.

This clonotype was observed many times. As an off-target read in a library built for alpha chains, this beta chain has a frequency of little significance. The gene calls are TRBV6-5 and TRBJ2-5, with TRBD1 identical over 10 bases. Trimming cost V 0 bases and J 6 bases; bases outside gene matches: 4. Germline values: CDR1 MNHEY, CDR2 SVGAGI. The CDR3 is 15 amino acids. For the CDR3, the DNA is TGTGCCAGCAGTTACTCGGGGACAGGGGAAAAGACCCAGTACTTC. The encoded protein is CASSYSGTGEKTQYF.

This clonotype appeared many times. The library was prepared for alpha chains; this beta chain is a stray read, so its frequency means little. This chain's CDR3 is CASSYTLGTGSSGANVLTF. CDR3 coding DNA: TGTGCCAGCAGTTACACCCTTGGGACAGGGAGCTCTGGGGCCAACGTCCTGACTTTC. This chain joins TRBV6-5 and TRBJ2-6, with 9 bases lining up with TRBD1. The CDR3 has 19 residues. Losses at the gene ends were 2 bases for V and 0 bases for J; bases not matched to a gene: 8. Germline lookup yields CDR1 MNHEY and CDR2 SVGAGI.

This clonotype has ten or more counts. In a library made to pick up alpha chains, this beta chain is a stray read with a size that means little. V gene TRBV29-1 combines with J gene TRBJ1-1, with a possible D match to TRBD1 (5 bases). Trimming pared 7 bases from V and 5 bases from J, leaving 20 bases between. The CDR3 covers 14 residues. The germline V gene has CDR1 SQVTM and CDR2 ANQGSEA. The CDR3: CSAQTGGGGTEAFF. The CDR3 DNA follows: TGCAGCGCTCAAACCGGGGGGGGAGGGACTGAAGCTTTCTTT. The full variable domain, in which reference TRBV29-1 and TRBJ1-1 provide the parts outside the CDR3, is SAVISQKPSRDICQRGTSLTIQCQVDSQVTMMFWYRQQPGQSLTLIATANQGSEATYESGFVIDKFPISRPNLTFSTLTVSNMSPEDSSIYLCSAQTGGGGTEAFFGQGTRLTVV.

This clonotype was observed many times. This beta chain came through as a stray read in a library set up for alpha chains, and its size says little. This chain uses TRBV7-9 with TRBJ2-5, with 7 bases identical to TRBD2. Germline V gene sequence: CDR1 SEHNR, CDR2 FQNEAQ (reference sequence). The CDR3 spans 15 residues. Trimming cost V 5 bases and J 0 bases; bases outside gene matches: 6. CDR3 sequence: CASSPRSGNQETQYF. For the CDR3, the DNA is TGTGCCAGCAGCCCCAGAAGCGGGAACCAAGAGACCCAGTACTTC.

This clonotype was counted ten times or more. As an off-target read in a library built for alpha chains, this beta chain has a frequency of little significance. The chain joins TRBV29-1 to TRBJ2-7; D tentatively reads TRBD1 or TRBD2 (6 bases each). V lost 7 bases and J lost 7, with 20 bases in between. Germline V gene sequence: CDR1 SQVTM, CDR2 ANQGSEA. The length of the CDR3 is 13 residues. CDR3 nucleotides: TGCAGCGGGGCAACAGGGTCGGGAGTTGAGCAGTACTTC. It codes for CSGATGSGVEQYF.

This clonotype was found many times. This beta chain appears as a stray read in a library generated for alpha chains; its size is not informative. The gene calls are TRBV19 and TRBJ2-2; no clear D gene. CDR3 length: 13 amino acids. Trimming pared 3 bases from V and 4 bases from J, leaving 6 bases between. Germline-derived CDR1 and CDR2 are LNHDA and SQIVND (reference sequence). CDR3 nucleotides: TGTGCCAGTAGTATCGATGTCACCGGGGAGCTGTTTTTT. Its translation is CASSIDVTGELFF.

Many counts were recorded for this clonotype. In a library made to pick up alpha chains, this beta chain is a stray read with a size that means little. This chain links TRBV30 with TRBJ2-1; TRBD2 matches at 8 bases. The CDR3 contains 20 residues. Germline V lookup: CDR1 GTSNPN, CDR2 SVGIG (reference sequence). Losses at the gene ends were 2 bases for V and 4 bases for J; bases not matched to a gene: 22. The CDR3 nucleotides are TGTGCCTGGAGTAGTCTCGGGGCGGGAGGCCCACTACGACCTTACAATGAGCAGTTCTTC. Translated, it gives CAWSSLGAGGPLRPYNEQFF.

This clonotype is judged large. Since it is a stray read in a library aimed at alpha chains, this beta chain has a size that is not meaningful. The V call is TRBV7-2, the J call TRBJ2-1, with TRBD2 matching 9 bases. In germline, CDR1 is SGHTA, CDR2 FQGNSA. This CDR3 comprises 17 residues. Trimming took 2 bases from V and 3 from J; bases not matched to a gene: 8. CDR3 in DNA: TGTGCCAGCAGCTTATTGTTCTGGACTAGCGTCTACAATGAGCAGTTCTTC. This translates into CASSLLFWTSVYNEQFF.

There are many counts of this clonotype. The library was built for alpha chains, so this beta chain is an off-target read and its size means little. CDR3 DNA sequence: TGCGCCAGCAAAGAGTTCTCTGGGGCCAACGTCCTGACTTTC. Translating gives CASKEFSGANVLTF. V usage is TRBV5-1 and J usage is TRBJ2-6; D call uncertain. This CDR3 is 14 amino acids long. Trimming left V 6 bases short and J 0 bases short, with 7 bases between. CDR1 is SGHRS, CDR2 YFSETQ, per germline.

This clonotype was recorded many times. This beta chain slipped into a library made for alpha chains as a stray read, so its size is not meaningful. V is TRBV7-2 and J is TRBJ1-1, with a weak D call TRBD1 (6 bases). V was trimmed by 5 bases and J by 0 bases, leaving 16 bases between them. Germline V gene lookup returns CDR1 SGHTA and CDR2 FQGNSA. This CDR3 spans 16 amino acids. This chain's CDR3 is CASSPGGGIMNTEAFF. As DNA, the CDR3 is TGTGCCAGCAGCCCCGGAGGGGGTATCATGAACACTGAAGCTTTCTTT.

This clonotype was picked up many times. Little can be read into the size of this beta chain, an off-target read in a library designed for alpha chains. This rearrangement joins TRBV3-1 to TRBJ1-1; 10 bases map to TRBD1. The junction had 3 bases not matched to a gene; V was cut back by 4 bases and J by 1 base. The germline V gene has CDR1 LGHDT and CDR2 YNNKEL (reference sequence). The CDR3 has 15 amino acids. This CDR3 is CASSLRTGGNTEAFF. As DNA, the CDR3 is TGTGCCAGCAGCCTTCGGACAGGGGGGAACACTGAAGCTTTCTTT.

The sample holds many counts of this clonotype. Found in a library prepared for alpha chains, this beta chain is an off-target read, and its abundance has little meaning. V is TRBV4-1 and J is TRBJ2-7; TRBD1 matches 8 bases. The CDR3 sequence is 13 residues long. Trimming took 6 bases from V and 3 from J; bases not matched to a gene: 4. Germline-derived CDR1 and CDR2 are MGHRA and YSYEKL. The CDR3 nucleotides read TGCGCCAGCAGTCTAACAGGGGGCTACGAGCAGTACTTC. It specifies CASSLTGGYEQYF.

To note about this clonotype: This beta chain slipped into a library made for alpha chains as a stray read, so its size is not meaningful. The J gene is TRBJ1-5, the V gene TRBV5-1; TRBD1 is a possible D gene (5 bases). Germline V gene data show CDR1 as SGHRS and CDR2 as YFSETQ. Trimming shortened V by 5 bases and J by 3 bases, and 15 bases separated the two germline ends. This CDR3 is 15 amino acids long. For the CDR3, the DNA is TGCGCCAGCAGTTTGACGGCCGGGGCCAATCAGCCCCAGCATTTT. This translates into CASSLTAGANQPQHF.

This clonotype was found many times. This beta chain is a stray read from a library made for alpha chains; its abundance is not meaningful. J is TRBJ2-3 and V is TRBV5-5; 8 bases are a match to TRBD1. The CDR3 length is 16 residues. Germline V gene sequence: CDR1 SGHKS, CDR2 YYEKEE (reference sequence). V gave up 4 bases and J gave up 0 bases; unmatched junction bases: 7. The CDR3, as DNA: TGTGCCAGCAGCGCTGGGACAGGCCCTAGCACAGATACGCAGTATTTT. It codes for CASSAGTGPSTDTQYF. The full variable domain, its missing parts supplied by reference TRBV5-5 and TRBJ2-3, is DAGVTQSPTHLIKTRGQQVTLRCSPISGHKSVSWYQQVLGQGPQFIFQYYEKEERGRGNFPDRFSARQFPNYSSELNVNALLLGDSALYLCASSAGTGPSTDTQYFGPGTRLTVL.